These 5 T cell receptor beta chains share one sample of origin, sequenced in a study of breast tumors, draining lymph nodes, adjacent tissues. Breast cancer patients provided tissue from their axillary draining lymph nodes. One entry per CDR3 protein results from TCRdb running MiXCR on the multiplex PCR reads. The sample has around 100,000 distinct CDR3 sequences, around 21% seen once. The sequenced material came from axillary lymph node tissue. The receptors here all came from a female donor with breast cancer. Some clones in this sample may be carry-over from other donors' samples.

This clonotype was seen ten or more times. The CDR3, as DNA: TGTGCCAGTAGTACCAGACAGGGGTATGGCTACACCTTC. Amino acids: CASSTRQGYGYTF. This chain uses TRBV19 with TRBJ1-2, with 8 bases fitting TRBD1. The J segment lost 5 bases and the V segment lost 4 bases, leaving 3 bases of the junction unmatched. Germline CDR1 LNHDA, CDR2 SQIVND (reference sequence). This CDR3 region has 13 residues.

This clonotype was detected ten times or more. The chain recombines TRBV5-1 with TRBJ2-5; no clear D. The V and J ends lost 0 bases and 5 bases respectively, with 8 bases between them. The CDR3 extends over 13 amino acids. Germline V gene sequence: CDR1 SGHRS, CDR2 YFSETQ. The CDR3 region has the DNA TGCGCCAGCAGCTTGGGGCAATGGGAGACCCAGTACTTC. Amino acid sequence: CASSLGQWETQYF.

There are many counts of this clonotype. The chain carries TRBV19 and TRBJ1-3; D is ambiguous. Trimming left V 5 bases short and J 6 bases short, with 8 bases between. This CDR3 has 12 amino acids. Germline CDR1 reads LNHDA; CDR2 reads SQIVND (reference sequence). As DNA, the CDR3 is TGTGCCAGTAGTGGGTCCTCAAACACCATATATTTT. The encoded protein is CASSGSSNTIYF.

The sample holds many counts of this clonotype. The genes are TRBV5-1 and TRBJ2-7; D gene unclear. This CDR3 has 13 residues. V dropped 2 bases and J dropped 0 bases, with 6 bases sitting between them. The germline V gene encodes CDR1 SGHRS and CDR2 YFSETQ. DNA for the CDR3: TGCGCCAGCAGCTTTCGGAGCTCCTACGAGCAGTACTTC. Protein product: CASSFRSSYEQYF.

Ten or more counts support this clonotype. V gene TRBV9 combines with J gene TRBJ1-2; 8 bases match TRBD1. Trimming cost V 3 bases and J 5 bases; bases outside gene matches: 9. The CDR3 spans 15 residues. Germline V lookup: CDR1 SGDLS, CDR2 YYNGEE. The CDR3 here is CASSAEEGTGYGYTF. The CDR3, as DNA: TGTGCCAGCAGCGCAGAAGAGGGGACAGGTTATGGCTACACCTTC.